This section outlines one T cell receptor (beta chain) sequence together with its context. Its specificity is unknown. This specimen includes other DNA sequences encoding the same CDR3. The entry originates in a study of cytomegalovirus exposure and HLA in healthy donors. Points from the study as a whole: Productive status was seen about 90% or about 30% of the time for most TCR beta V segments in an earlier analysis. A later analysis revealed that TCR association rates differed between HLA loci, peaking at DRB1 and bottoming out at HLA-C. In vitro work confirmed that a few CMV-associated chains recognize CMV antigens.

PCR primers comprised 60 Vbeta and 13 Jbeta primers. The authors' processing: An analysis that came later counted 77 million or so unique TCR beta chains, 9 million to 12 million shared. Only in-frame clones appear in the TCRdb table, and some are missing; sequencing was by immunoSEQ multiplex PCR. From that table come the V and J calls and clone size; the DNA was used to work out D and trimming. In the table there are around 150,000 clones, 83% of which are singletons. The sample comprised PBMCs. The sequence came from a middle-aged man in good health and CMV-seronegative.

The CDR3 spells CASPQGVVGCSQETQYF. As DNA, the CDR3 is TGTGCCAGCCCTCAAGGGGTCGTAGGGTGTAGCCAAGAGACCCAGTACTTC. The chain links TRBV27 to TRBJ2-5, with a possible D match to TRBD1 (5 bases). CDR1 and CDR2 (germline): MNHEY, SMNVEV (reference sequence). V lost 8 bases and J lost 1, with 23 bases in between. The CDR3 consists of 17 residues.